What follows are 28 T cell receptor beta chains derived from one specimen sequenced in a study of blood T cell repertoires in COVID-19. TCRdb keeps only in-frame clones here, not all; method: immunoSEQ multiplex PCR. The data contain about 280,000 clones, 85% of them singletons. Sequencing input: peripheral blood. These receptors originate from a man between 50 and 59 years old with active or convalescent COVID-19.

This clone has more than one count but fewer than ten. The chain recombines TRBV18 with TRBJ1-4; 9 bases line up with TRBD1. Germline lookup yields CDR1 KGHSH and CDR2 LQKENI. V was clipped by 5 bases and J by 7 bases; unmatched bases: 2. This CDR3 has 13 amino acids. Here the CDR3 DNA reads TGTGCCAGCTCATCGGACAGGGGTGAAAAACTGTTTTTT. Encoded protein: CASSSDRGEKLFF.

The chain has TRBV28 and TRBJ1-2; TRBD1 matches at 7 bases. This CDR3 is built from 15 residues. The V segment lost 10 bases and the J segment 4 bases; nucleotides outside the gene matches: 15. CDR1 and CDR2 from the germline V gene are MDHEN and SYDVKM. The CDR3, as DNA: TGTGCCACGAAAAGGCCGACAGGGAGTGGCTATGGCTACACCTTC. It is translated as CATKRPTGSGYGYTF.

The chain joins TRBV9 to TRBJ2-6, with a possible D match to TRBD2 (5 bases). Trimming took off 0 bases at V and 15 bases at J, with 16 bases between the two ends. The CDR3 is 14 residues long. In germline, CDR1 is SGDLS, CDR2 YYNGEE. For the CDR3, the DNA is TGTGCCAGCAGCGTAGCGGCAAACAGCGGCGCCCTGACTTTC. Residues: CASSVAANSGALTF.

The chain carries TRBV7-2 and TRBJ2-3; the D is unclear. The CDR3 has 13 amino acids. The V and J ends lost 2 bases and 1 base respectively, with 4 bases between them. Germline loops: CDR1 SGHTA, CDR2 FQGNSA. The CDR3 loop reads CASSLLGTDTQYF. The CDR3 nucleotides are TGTGCCAGCAGCTTACTAGGCACAGATACGCAGTATTTT.

A remark on this clone: Other DNA sequences of this sample code for an identical CDR3. The gene calls are TRBV7-2 and TRBJ1-1; TRBD1 agrees at 10 bases. Germline CDR1 is SGHTA and CDR2 is FQGNSA. The junction had 4 bases not matched to a gene; V was cut back by 5 bases and J by 1 base. The CDR3 runs 15 residues. This CDR3 is CASSARTGGNTEAFF. CDR3 coding DNA: TGTGCCAGCAGCGCCCGGACAGGGGGGAACACTGAAGCTTTCTTT.

The chain joins TRBV9 to TRBJ1-2; D perhaps matches TRBD1 (6 bases). Germline loops: CDR1 SGDLS, CDR2 YYNGEE. Trimming removed 4 bases at V and 4 bases at J, with 14 bases between. The CDR3 is 14 residues long. The CDR3 sequence is CASSPGGATYGYTF. The CDR3 DNA sequence: TGTGCCAGCAGCCCGGGGGGGGCGACCTATGGCTACACCTTC.

This clone occurred once. The V gene is TRBV30, the J gene TRBJ1-5; the D gene is possibly TRBD1 (5 bases). This CDR3 has 13 amino acids. The V end was cut by 0 bases, the J end by 7 bases, with 10 bases between. The germline V gene encodes CDR1 GTSNPN and CDR2 SVGIG (reference sequence). CDR3 residues: CAWSVQEGQPQHF. The CDR3 DNA reads as TGTGCCTGGAGTGTACAGGAAGGGCAGCCCCAGCATTTT.

The V and J genes are TRBV10-1 and TRBJ2-7, with TRBD2 matching 13 bases. Germline V CDR1 and CDR2: WNHNN, SYGVQD (reference sequence). The length of the CDR3 is 16 residues. V was pared by 6 bases and J by 3 bases, with 8 bases of the junction left unmatched. The CDR3 spells CASRNRGLAGVYEQYF. The CDR3 nucleotides are TGCGCCAGCAGGAACAGAGGACTAGCGGGAGTCTACGAGCAGTACTTC.

The chain links TRBV27 to TRBJ2-7, with TRBD2 matching 7 bases. The trim removed 5 bases at V and 2 bases at J, leaving 6 bases unmatched. CDR3 length: 14 amino acids. Germline CDR1 is MNHEY and CDR2 is SMNVEV (reference sequence). Written as DNA, the CDR3 is TGTGCCAGCAGTCCTCGAGCGGGACCCTACGAGCAGTACTTC. Protein product: CASSPRAGPYEQYF.

In this sample, this clone turned up once. CDR3 sequence: CASGGQGAGYNEQFF. The CDR3, as DNA: TGTGCCAGCGGTGGACAGGGGGCCGGATACAATGAGCAGTTCTTC. This chain joins TRBV7-9 and TRBJ2-1, with TRBD1 identical over 11 bases. This CDR3 is 15 amino acids long. With V trimmed by 8 bases and J by 4 bases, 7 bases remained unmatched. Germline-derived CDR1 and CDR2 are SEHNR and FQNEAQ (reference sequence).

The chain links TRBV27 to TRBJ2-1; a weak D match, TRBD2 (5 bases). The germline V and J ends were trimmed by 4 bases and 2 bases, with 9 bases remaining between them. The CDR3 is 14 residues long. CDR1 and CDR2 (germline): MNHEY, SMNVEV (reference sequence). The CDR3 DNA sequence: TGTGCCAGCAGTTCAGAGACTACCTACAATGAGCAGTTCTTC. As protein: CASSSETTYNEQFF.

The CDR3 protein is CASSSGQGYYNEQFF. The CDR3, as DNA: TGTGCCAGCAGCTCAGGGCAGGGGTACTACAATGAGCAGTTCTTC. V gene TRBV13 combines with J gene TRBJ2-1; possible D gene TRBD1, 6 bases. With 4 bases removed from V and 3 bases from J, the gap between germline ends came to 13 bases. This CDR3 has 15 residues. Germline V lookup: CDR1 PRHDT, CDR2 FYEKMQ (reference sequence).

The chain combines TRBV10-3 with TRBJ2-3, with 9 nucleotides matching TRBD2. Trimming took 8 bases from V and 1 from J; bases not matched to a gene: 7. Per germline, CDR1 ENHRY and CDR2 SYGVKD. CDR3 length: 15 amino acids. CDR3 sequence (DNA): TGTGCCATCGCCGGAGCGGGAGGAGGCACAGATACGCAGTATTTT. It specifies CAIAGAGGGTDTQYF.

This clone was found a few times. The rearrangement joins TRBV2 to TRBJ1-6; the D gene is possibly TRBD1 (6 bases). V was trimmed by 4 bases and J by 10 bases, leaving 17 bases between them. The CDR3 sequence is 15 residues long. Germline V lookup: CDR1 SNHLY, CDR2 FYNNEI. This CDR3 reads CASSATGLGASPLHF. CDR3 coding DNA: TGTGCCAGCAGTGCGACAGGTTTAGGGGCATCACCCCTCCACTTT.

V is TRBV7-2 and J is TRBJ2-7; 7 nucleotides match TRBD1. The CDR3 is 14 residues long. Germline values: CDR1 SGHTA, CDR2 FQGNSA. Trimming took 7 bases from V and 3 from J; bases not matched to a gene: 9. This CDR3 reads CASTLRQGYYEQYF. DNA of the CDR3: TGTGCCAGCACCCTACGACAGGGATACTACGAGCAGTACTTC.

The table lists this clone with a count of one. The gene calls are TRBV11-3 and TRBJ2-2; 9 bases are a match to TRBD2. This CDR3 is 14 amino acids long. V lost 7 bases to trimming and J lost 5 bases; unmatched junction nucleotides: 5. Germline CDR1 SGHNT, CDR2 YENEEA. The CDR3 sequence is CASTAGGLTGELFF. For the CDR3, the DNA is TGTGCCAGCACGGCGGGAGGGCTGACCGGGGAGCTGTTTTTT.

This clone was seen a single time. The chain carries TRBV4-1 and TRBJ2-1, with a weak D call TRBD2 (5 bases). With 2 bases removed from V and 5 bases from J, the gap between germline ends came to 13 bases. CDR1 and CDR2 (germline): MGHRA, YSYEKL. CDR3 size: 15 residues. For the CDR3, the DNA is TGCGCCAGCAGCCAAAAACCAGGAGGTGACAATGAGCAGTTCTTC. Protein sequence: CASSQKPGGDNEQFF.

The chain recombines TRBV11-2 with TRBJ1-1; a weak D match, TRBD1 (5 bases). This CDR3 region has 15 residues. The germline V and J ends were trimmed by 5 bases and 1 base, with 14 bases remaining between them. CDR1 is SGHAT and CDR2 is FQNNGV in the germline V gene. This CDR3 reads CASSRGAQGNTEAFF. The DNA for the CDR3 is TGTGCCAGCAGCCGAGGAGCTCAGGGGAACACTGAAGCTTTCTTT.

The chain combines TRBV18 with TRBJ2-3; the D is unclear. From germline, CDR1 is KGHSH and CDR2 LQKENI. V was shortened by 1 base and J by 5 bases, with 4 bases between the two germline ends. The CDR3 is 12 amino acids. CDR3 sequence (DNA): TGTGCCAGCTCACCACGGAGAGATACGCAGTATTTT. This codes for CASSPRRDTQYF.

The gene calls are TRBV11-3 and TRBJ2-1, with 10 bases fitting TRBD2. The germline V gene has CDR1 SGHNT and CDR2 YENEEA. Losses at the gene ends were 1 base for V and 7 bases for J; bases not matched to a gene: 7. The CDR3 consists of 16 residues. CDR3 DNA sequence: TGTGCCAGCAGCTTAGGCGGGACTAGCGTATATAATGAGCAGTTCTTC. This codes for CASSLGGTSVYNEQFF.

The chain is built from TRBV5-1 and TRBJ1-2; possible D gene TRBD1, 6 bases. CDR3 size: 15 residues. The V and J ends lost 4 bases and 6 bases respectively, with 19 bases between them. Germline-derived CDR1 and CDR2 are SGHRS and YFSETQ. CDR3 in DNA: TGCGCCAGCAGCCCAGATGTGAACAGGGTACATGGCTACACCTTC. This encodes CASSPDVNRVHGYTF.

This clone was seen a handful of times. The V gene is TRBV2, the J gene TRBJ1-2; 8 nucleotides agree with TRBD1. This CDR3 spans 12 amino acids. J lost 7 bases, V lost 6 bases, and 4 bases had no gene match. Germline CDR1 is SNHLY and CDR2 is FYNNEI. The CDR3, as DNA: TGTGCCAGCAGCCCCGGGACAGGTGGCTACACCTTC. Protein sequence: CASSPGTGGYTF.

The chain links TRBV25-1 to TRBJ2-6, with D tentatively TRBD1 (6 bases). CDR1 and CDR2 (germline): MGHDK, SYGVNS. The germline V and J ends were trimmed by 4 bases and 3 bases, with 16 bases remaining between them. The CDR3 consists of 17 residues. The CDR3 sequence is CASSGRTEVRGANVLTF. The CDR3 nucleotides are TGTGCCAGCAGTGGCCGGACAGAAGTACGTGGGGCCAACGTCCTGACTTTC.

This clone was seen a handful of times. V gene TRBV2 combines with J gene TRBJ2-4; D remains unclear. The V end was cut by 7 bases, the J end by 0 bases, with 10 bases between. Germline assignment: CDR1 SNHLY and CDR2 FYNNEI. The CDR3 totals 14 residues. The CDR3 loop reads CASNEELAKNIQYF. CDR3 bases: TGTGCCAGCAACGAGGAACTAGCCAAAAACATTCAGTACTTC.

This clone was observed a single time. The chain joins TRBV6-2 or TRBV6-3 to TRBJ2-3, with TRBD2 as a possible D gene (5 bases). Trimming stripped 6 bases from V and 6 bases from J, with 31 bases between. There are 19 residues in the CDR3. CDR1 and CDR2 (germline): MNHEY, SVGEGT. CDR3 DNA: TGTGCCAGCAGCCGACAAGGTAGAGGAGCGGCACAGAAACTCGATACGCAGTATTTT. As protein: CASSRQGRGAAQKLDTQYF.

V gene TRBV18 combines with J gene TRBJ1-2; 9 bases are a match to TRBD1. Germline trimming cut 3 bases from V and 8 bases from J; bases unmatched to any gene: 7. This CDR3 is built from 14 residues. Per the germline V gene, CDR1 is KGHSH and CDR2 is LQKENI. CDR3 protein: CASSPDRGVSGYTF. In DNA, the CDR3 is TGTGCCAGCTCACCGGACAGGGGAGTTTCCGGCTACACCTTC. The entire variable domain, with the rest obtained from reference TRBV18 and TRBJ1-2, is as follows: NAGVMQNPRHLVRRRGQEARLRCSPMKGHSHVYWYRQLPEEGLKFMVYLQKENIIDESGMPKERFSAEFPKEGPSILRIQQVVRGDSAAYFCASSPDRGVSGYTFGSGTRLTVV.

The rearrangement joins TRBV5-1 to TRBJ2-3; D might be TRBD2 (6 bases). V was shortened by 3 bases and J by 3 bases, with 14 bases between the two germline ends. The CDR3 is 15 amino acids. CDR1 is SGHRS and CDR2 is YFSETQ in the germline V gene. In DNA form, the CDR3 reads TGCGCCAGCAGCTGGGGGGACGGGAAAACAGATACGCAGTATTTT. Its protein is CASSWGDGKTDTQYF. Full variable domain (remainder filled in from reference TRBV5-1 and TRBJ2-3): KAGVTQTPRYLIKTRGQQVTLSCSPISGHRSVSWYQQTPGQGLQFLFEYFSETQRNKGNFPGRFSGRQFSNSRSEMNVSTLELGDSALYLCASSWGDGKTDTQYFGPGTRLTVL.

The chain employs TRBV7-2 and TRBJ2-7; D is uncertain. The CDR3 contains 14 residues. Germline-derived CDR1 and CDR2 are SGHTA and FQGNSA. Trimming shortened V by 5 bases and J by 6 bases, and 17 bases separated the two germline ends. CDR3 nucleotides: TGTGCCAGCAGCCAGAGACCGATCTCGGGCGAGCAGTACTTC. Protein sequence: CASSQRPISGEQYF.